This TCR beta chain was captured by sequencing in a study of post-analysis software for immune sequencing data. Study details: Relapsing-remitting, secondary progressive and progressive-relapsing forms made up the multiple sclerosis disease courses. Study-level points and caveats: Among 5 or 6 TRBV segments more frequent in patients than controls were TRBV5-6, TRBV5-1 and TRBV20-1. Those with multiple sclerosis, the patient group, showed significantly lower normalized Chao1 diversity than controls. F-measure co-clustering was strong for batch-matched samples.

This clonotype was observed many times. The antigen is not known. The germline gives CDR1 DFQATT, CDR2 SNEGSKA (reference sequence). The CDR3 consists of 15 residues. The J segment lost 0 bases and the V segment lost 4 bases, leaving 4 bases of the junction unmatched. Incorporated into the TCR beta cDNA libraries were unique molecular identifiers, which served to reduce PCR and sequencing biases. The T cell input of roughly 1 to 11 million gave about 470,000 cDNA molecules. From the PCR reads, TCRdb called clonotypes with MiXCR, one entry per CDR3 protein. There are more than 500,000 distinct CDR3 sequences in the sample; 34% occur only once, and around 5.9% lies in the top ten.

The chain recombines TRBV20-1 with TRBJ2-3; 10 nucleotides align to TRBD2. The receptor was derived from a girl younger than 18 with multiple sclerosis. Sequencing input: blood. The chain's CDR3 is CSATLLAGSTDTQYF. The CDR3 region has the DNA TGCAGTGCTACCCTACTAGCGGGGAGCACAGATACGCAGTATTTT.